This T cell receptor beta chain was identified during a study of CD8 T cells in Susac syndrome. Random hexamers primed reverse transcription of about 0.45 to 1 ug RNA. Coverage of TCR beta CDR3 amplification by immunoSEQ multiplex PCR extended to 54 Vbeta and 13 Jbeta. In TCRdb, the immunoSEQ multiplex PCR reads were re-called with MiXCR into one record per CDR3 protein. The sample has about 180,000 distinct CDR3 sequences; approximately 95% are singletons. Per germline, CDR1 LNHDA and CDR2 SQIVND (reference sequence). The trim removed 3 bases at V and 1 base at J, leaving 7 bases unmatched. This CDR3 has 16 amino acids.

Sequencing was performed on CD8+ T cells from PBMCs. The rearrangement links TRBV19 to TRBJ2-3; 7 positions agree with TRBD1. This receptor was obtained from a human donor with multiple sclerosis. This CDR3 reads CASSIDRQGGTDTQYF. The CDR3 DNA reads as TGTGCCAGTAGTATCGACCGACAGGGCGGCACAGATACGCAGTATTTT.